The clone carrying this TCR beta chain has only a few counts. The antigen is unknown. TCRdb reprocessed the reads with MiXCR, giving one entry per CDR3 protein. Of 100,000 to 150,000 distinct CDR3 sequences listed, more than 20% are singletons. The V segment lost 2 bases and the J segment 0 bases; nucleotides outside the gene matches: 2. The V gene's germline CDR1 is SEHNR and CDR2 FQNEAQ (reference sequence). CDR3 size: 16 residues. The sample belongs to a study of T cell repertoires in cytomegalovirus infection. In the study overall: Both CMV infection and a matching HLA type were indicated by public TCR beta signatures. The study's findings and limits: What dominated the ex vivo response were HLA-C-restricted CMV-specific TCR beta clonotypes.

The chain links TRBV7-9 to TRBJ2-1, with 9 bases fitting TRBD2. This receptor was identified in a human donor in good health (CMV status not recorded). Some clones in this sample may be carry-over from other donors' samples. Source material: PBMCs, sequenced either directly or after in vitro stimulation (not recorded which). The CDR3 DNA reads TGTGCCAGCAGCTTACCAGCGGGGGGCTCCTACAATGAGCAGTTCTTC. Translation: CASSLPAGGSYNEQFF. The full variable domain, in which reference TRBV7-9 and TRBJ2-1 provide the parts outside the CDR3, is DTGVSQNPRHKITKRGQNVTFRCDPISEHNRLYWYRQTLGQGPEFLTYFQNEAQLEKSRLLSDRFSAERPKGSFSTLEIQRTEQGDSAMYLCASSLPAGGSYNEQFFGPGTRLTVL.